Below, 25 T cell receptor beta chains from the same sample are listed, as sequenced in a study of cytomegalovirus exposure and HLA in healthy donors. This PCR relied on a set of 60 Vbeta primers and 13 Jbeta primers. TCRdb's copy holds only in-frame clones and misses some; the assay was immunoSEQ multiplex PCR. The profile shows 150,000 to 200,000 clones, roughly four fifths of them singletons. The sample comprised PBMCs. These receptors were collected from a male donor in good health and CMV-seropositive.

This clone has more than one count but fewer than ten. This sample includes further DNA sequences coding for the same CDR3. CDR3 residues: CASSPGGTGGGYGYTF. The CDR3 DNA reads as TGCGCCAGCAGCCCGGGTGGGACAGGGGGCGGCTATGGCTACACCTTC. This chain links TRBV5-1 with TRBJ1-2; 12 bases fit TRBD1. With V trimmed by 4 bases and J by 4 bases, 8 bases remained unmatched. Looked up from germline, CDR1 is SGHRS and CDR2 is YFSETQ. The CDR3 extends over 16 amino acids.

The chain recombines TRBV7-9 with TRBJ1-5; TRBD1 might be the D (5 bases). Germline V CDR1 and CDR2: SEHNR, FQNEAQ (reference sequence). The length of the CDR3 is 15 residues. Trimming cost V 5 bases and J 6 bases, with 17 bases left between them. CDR3: CASSPMGGAGQPQHF. CDR3 DNA: TGTGCCAGCAGCCCCATGGGAGGGGCGGGTCAGCCCCAGCATTTT.

The J gene is TRBJ1-1, the V gene TRBV9, with D perhaps TRBD1 (6 bases). Germline V CDR1 and CDR2: SGDLS, YYNGEE. V gave up 2 bases and J gave up 0 bases, with 20 bases separating them. The CDR3 runs 18 residues. As DNA, the CDR3 is TGTGCCAGCAGCGTCGGGGCAGGGAGGGGGTTGATGAACACTGAAGCTTTCTTT. As protein: CASSVGAGRGLMNTEAFF.

The chain carries TRBV5-1 and TRBJ2-3; 12 bases line up with TRBD2. The V gene end was trimmed by 1 base and the J gene end by 4 bases; junction bases not matched to a gene: 4. The CDR3 totals 16 residues. Per germline, CDR1 SGHRS and CDR2 YFSETQ. CDR3 nucleotides: TGCGCCAGCAGCTTGCCTAGCGGGGGGGCGGCAGATACGCAGTATTTT. Its translation is CASSLPSGGAADTQYF.

The chain couples TRBV19 to TRBJ2-1, with 7 nucleotides matching TRBD1. From germline, CDR1 is LNHDA and CDR2 SQIVND (reference sequence). This CDR3 has 16 residues. J was trimmed by 4 bases and V by 1 base; bases with no gene match: 7. CDR3 nucleotide sequence: TGTGCCAGTAGTATAGGGGACAGTGTAGGTTACAATGAGCAGTTCTTC. Translated, it gives CASSIGDSVGYNEQFF.

A single count supports this clone. This chain links TRBV6-1 with TRBJ2-1; the match to TRBD1 covers 8 bases. Trimming at V came to 10 bases and at J to 2 bases, leaving 10 bases not matched to a gene. The CDR3 is 15 amino acids. Germline CDR1 reads MNHNS; CDR2 reads SASEGT. In nucleotides, the CDR3 is TGTGCCATCTTTCGGACAGGGAGTACCTACAATGAGCAGTTCTTC. The encoded protein is CAIFRTGSTYNEQFF.

The chain's CDR3 is CASSLGAGGPWGEQFF. DNA of the CDR3: TGTGCCAGCAGCTTAGGGGCGGGAGGGCCTTGGGGTGAGCAGTTCTTC. The chain links TRBV11-2 to TRBJ2-1; 9 bases are a match to TRBD2. Unmatched junction bases numbered 10, after V lost 1 base and J lost 9 bases. This CDR3 is 16 amino acids long. Looked up from germline, CDR1 is SGHAT and CDR2 is FQNNGV.

The chain combines TRBV25-1 with TRBJ2-3, with D possibly TRBD2 on 5 matching bases. The CDR3 consists of 13 residues. CDR1 and CDR2 (germline): MGHDK, SYGVNS. Trimming removed 7 bases at V and 10 bases at J, with 18 bases between. CDR3: CASTHPGVVAQYF. In nucleotides, the CDR3 is TGTGCCAGCACTCACCCCGGGGTAGTTGCGCAGTATTTT.

The rearrangement links TRBV11-3 to TRBJ2-1, with TRBD1 identical over 9 bases. The CDR3 extends over 15 amino acids. The V segment lost 4 bases and the J segment 5 bases; nucleotides outside the gene matches: 6. Per the germline V gene, CDR1 is SGHNT and CDR2 is YENEEA. This CDR3 reads CASSSYRDRDNEQFF. CDR3 in DNA: TGTGCCAGCAGCTCATACCGGGACAGGGACAATGAGCAGTTCTTC.

This clone was observed once. The CDR3: CASSDPQSGDTGELFF. The CDR3 DNA sequence: TGCGCCAGCAGTGACCCTCAGAGCGGGGACACCGGGGAGCTGTTTTTT. This rearrangement joins TRBV10-1 to TRBJ2-2; 7 bases map to TRBD2. CDR1 WNHNN and CDR2 SYGVQD come from the germline V gene (reference sequence). This CDR3 has 16 residues. After removal of 3 bases from V and 3 bases from J, the junction contained 7 bases not matched to a gene.

The J gene is TRBJ2-7, the V gene TRBV6-5; 9 nucleotides line up with TRBD2. This CDR3 is built from 15 residues. V was clipped by 2 bases and J by 5 bases; unmatched bases: 7. The V gene's germline CDR1 is MNHEY and CDR2 SVGAGI. The CDR3 coding sequence is TGTGCCAGCAGTTACGAAGGCGGGAGGGCCAACGAGCAGTACTTC. It codes for CASSYEGGRANEQYF.

This clone was counted once. The chain uses TRBV28 and TRBJ2-5; a possible D gene is TRBD2 (6 bases). The V and J ends lost 4 bases and 5 bases respectively, with 17 bases between them. Germline V gene sequence: CDR1 MDHEN, CDR2 SYDVKM. The CDR3 extends over 15 amino acids. The CDR3 sequence: CASSSGLSRAETQYF. The DNA for the CDR3 is TGTGCCAGCAGTTCGGGACTCTCAAGGGCGGAGACCCAGTACTTC.

This chain joins TRBV6-5 and TRBJ1-4; 8 bases are shared with TRBD1. Looked up from germline, CDR1 is MNHEY and CDR2 is SVGAGI. The V gene end was trimmed by 6 bases and the J gene end by 5 bases; junction bases not matched to a gene: 8. The CDR3 contains 15 residues. The CDR3 DNA reads as TGTGCCAGCAGAAGCGCCGACAGGGGCAATGAAAAACTGTTTTTT. Protein sequence: CASRSADRGNEKLFF.

The rearrangement links TRBV5-6 to TRBJ1-3; no clear D gene. V shed 4 bases and J shed 5 bases, with 13 bases lying between them. Looked up from germline, CDR1 is SGHDT and CDR2 is YYEEEE. This CDR3 is built from 14 residues. CDR3 amino acids: CASSRGGERNTIYF. The CDR3 region has the DNA TGTGCCAGCAGCCGAGGCGGAGAGAGAAACACCATATATTTT.

The chain carries TRBV19 and TRBJ1-5, with 9 nucleotides matching TRBD1. The CDR3 spans 17 residues. Germline V gives CDR1 LNHDA, CDR2 SQIVND (reference sequence). V shed 7 bases, J shed 3 bases, and the junction held 13 bases outside the gene matches. CDR3 in DNA: TGTGCCAGTAAAACGACAGGGGGACGTTCCCACAATCAGCCCCAGCATTTT. Protein product: CASKTTGGRSHNQPQHF. Complete variable domain (other parts from reference TRBV19 and TRBJ1-5): DGGITQSPKYLFRKEGQNVTLSCEQNLNHDAMYWYRQDPGQGLRLIYYSQIVNDFQKGDIAEGYSVSREKKESFPLTVTSAQKNPTAFYLCASKTTGGRSHNQPQHFGDGTRLSIL.

The genes are TRBV7-2 and TRBJ1-1; no firm D call. Germline lookup yields CDR1 SGHTA and CDR2 FQGNSA. Trimming took off 4 bases at V and 7 bases at J, with 13 bases between the two ends. The CDR3 has 13 amino acids. The CDR3 loop reads CASSSMGAGEAFF. The CDR3 DNA reads TGTGCCAGCAGCTCAATGGGAGCCGGTGAAGCTTTCTTT.

The chain joins TRBV7-6 to TRBJ2-1; 10 bases line up with TRBD2. The junction had 6 bases not matched to a gene; V was cut back by 4 bases and J by 9 bases. Germline V CDR1 and CDR2: SGHVS, FNYEAQ. This CDR3 comprises 14 residues. For the CDR3, the DNA is TGTGCCAGCAGCTCCCTAGCGGGAGTAGCTGAGCAGTTCTTC. Protein product: CASSSLAGVAEQFF.

The chain joins TRBV28 to TRBJ2-3, with 7 bases identical to TRBD2. J gave up 2 bases and V 8 bases, and 4 bases lay outside the gene matches. CDR1 is MDHEN, CDR2 SYDVKM, per germline. The CDR3 length is 13 residues. CDR3 in DNA: TGTGCCAGCTGGGGGGGTTACACAGATACGCAGTATTTT. Protein sequence: CASWGGYTDTQYF.

Turning to this clone: This sample also contains other DNA sequences that code for the same CDR3. This chain links TRBV25-1 with TRBJ1-2; possible D gene TRBD1, 6 bases. Germline CDR1 is MGHDK and CDR2 is SYGVNS. V shed 4 bases and J shed 7 bases, with 13 bases lying between them. The length of the CDR3 is 13 residues. The CDR3 loop is CASSVKGGGGYTF. Written as DNA, the CDR3 is TGTGCCAGCAGTGTGAAGGGGGGGGGTGGCTACACCTTC.

J is TRBJ1-1 and V is TRBV6-6, with D unresolved. The CDR3 has 13 amino acids. Trimming took 2 bases from V and 5 from J, leaving 9 bases between them. CDR1 MNHNY and CDR2 SVGAGI come from the germline V gene (reference sequence). Here the CDR3 DNA reads TGTGCCAGCAGTTACCTGGTAGAGACTGAAGCTTTCTTT. It translates to CASSYLVETEAFF.

V is TRBV30 and J is TRBJ2-5; the match to TRBD2 covers 12 bases. J lost 6 bases, V lost 1 base, and 9 bases had no gene match. The CDR3 has 16 residues. The germline V gene has CDR1 GTSNPN and CDR2 SVGIG (reference sequence). The CDR3 spells CAWSAKTSGGRQTQYF. The CDR3, as DNA: TGTGCCTGGAGTGCTAAGACTAGCGGGGGCCGGCAGACCCAGTACTTC. The full variable domain, with the rest looked up from reference TRBV30 and TRBJ2-5, is SQTIHQWPATLVQPVGSPLSLECTVEGTSNPNLYWYRQAAGRGLQLLFYSVGIGQISSEVPQNLSASRPQDRQFILSSKKLLLSDSGFYLCAWSAKTSGGRQTQYFGPGTRLLVL.

This clone appeared once. This chain links TRBV6-6 with TRBJ2-2; D gene ambiguous. Trimming took 7 bases from V and 0 from J, leaving 6 bases between them. This CDR3 is built from 13 residues. Looked up from germline, CDR1 is MNHNY and CDR2 is SVGAGI (reference sequence). The CDR3 here is CASIVANTGELFF. CDR3 bases: TGTGCCAGCATAGTGGCGAACACCGGGGAGCTGTTTTTT.

The chain joins TRBV4-1 to TRBJ1-2, with D possibly TRBD1 on 6 matching bases. V was shortened by 0 bases and J by 4 bases, with 12 bases between the two germline ends. The germline CDR1 and CDR2 sequences are MGHRA and YSYEKL. The CDR3 runs 15 residues. The chain's CDR3 is CASSQEGGGGYGYTF. CDR3 DNA sequence: TGCGCCAGCAGCCAAGAAGGGGGGGGCGGCTATGGCTACACCTTC.

As regards this clone: Sequence at one end of the junction differs from germline and may be a read error. This chain joins TRBV5-1 and TRBJ2-1; TRBD1 matches at 11 bases. The CDR3 totals 15 residues. Germline lookup yields CDR1 SGHRS and CDR2 YFSETQ. The CDR3: CASSTGQGAYSEQFF. CDR3 DNA sequence: TGCGCCAGCAGCACTGGACAGGGGGCCTACAGTGAGCAGTTCTTC.

V is TRBV2 and J is TRBJ1-1, with D tentatively TRBD1 (5 bases). The CDR3 totals 15 residues. CDR1 SNHLY and CDR2 FYNNEI come from the germline V gene. With 7 bases removed from V and 5 bases from J, the gap between germline ends came to 20 bases. CDR3 sequence (DNA): TGTGCCAGCACCCCAGGACGTCAGGAGGGGACTGAAGCTTTCTTT. This gives the protein CASTPGRQEGTEAFF.